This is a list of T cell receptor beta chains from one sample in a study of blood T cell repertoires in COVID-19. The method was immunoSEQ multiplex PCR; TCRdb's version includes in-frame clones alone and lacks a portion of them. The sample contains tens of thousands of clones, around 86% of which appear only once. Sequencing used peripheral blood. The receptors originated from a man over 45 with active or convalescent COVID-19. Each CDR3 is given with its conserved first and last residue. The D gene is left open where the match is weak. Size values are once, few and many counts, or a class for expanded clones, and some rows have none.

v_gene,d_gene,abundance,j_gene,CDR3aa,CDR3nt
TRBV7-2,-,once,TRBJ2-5,CASSLFPARGFQETQYF,TGTGCCAGCAGCTTATTTCCGGCCCGGGGGTTTCAAGAGACCCAGTACTTC
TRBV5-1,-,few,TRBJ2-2,CASSLVSLGQTTGELFF,TGCGCCAGCAGCTTGGTATCTTTAGGACAAACTACCGGGGAGCTGTTTTTT
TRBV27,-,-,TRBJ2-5,CASALSRLQETQYF,TGTGCCAGCGCCCTATCCCGACTTCAAGAGACCCAGTACTTC
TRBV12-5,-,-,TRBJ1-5,CASGLVKDSGISLLVHQPQHF,TGTGCTAGTGGTTTGGTAAAGGACAGTGGAATATCCCTTCTAGTCCATCAGCCCCAGCATTTT
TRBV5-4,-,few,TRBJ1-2,CASSLMTLGGGYTF,TGTGCCAGCAGCTTGATGACGCTGGGGGGTGGCTACACCTTC
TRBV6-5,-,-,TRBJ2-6,CASIPRGSGANVLTF,TGTGCCAGCATCCCAAGGGGTTCTGGGGCCAACGTCCTGACTTTC
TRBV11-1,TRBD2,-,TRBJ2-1,CASSLDGTSGRSLFF,TGTGCCAGCAGCTTAGATGGGACTAGCGGGAGGAGTTTGTTCTTC
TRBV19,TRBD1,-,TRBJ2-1,CASSRFTTGGTGYYNEQFF,TGTGCCAGTAGTCGATTTACGACAGGCGGGACAGGGTATTACAATGAGCAGTTCTTC
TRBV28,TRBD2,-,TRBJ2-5,CASSFSGTLQETQYF,TGTGCCAGCAGTTTTAGCGGGACCCTCCAGGAGACCCAGTACTTC
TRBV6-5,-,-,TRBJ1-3,CASSYRGTIGNTIYF,TGTGCCAGCAGTTACCGTGGGACAATTGGAAACACCATATATTTT
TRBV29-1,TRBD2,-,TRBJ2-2,CSVVGGAGDNTGELFF,TGCAGCGTTGTCGGGGGGGCTGGGGATAACACCGGGGAGCTGTTTTTT
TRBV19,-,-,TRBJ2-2,CASSRASFVSNTGELFF,TGTGCCAGTAGTAGGGCTAGCTTCGTTAGTAACACCGGGGAGCTGTTTTTT
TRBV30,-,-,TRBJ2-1,CAWSVHTRSYNEQFF,TGTGCCTGGAGTGTACACACCCGCTCCTACAATGAGCAGTTCTTC
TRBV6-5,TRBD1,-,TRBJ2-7,CASSYRQGTSSEQYF,TGTGCCAGCAGTTACCGACAGGGAACCTCCTCCGAGCAGTACTTC
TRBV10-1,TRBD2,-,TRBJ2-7,CASSGRGSDYEQYF,TGCGCCAGCAGTGGACGCGGGAGTGACTACGAGCAGTACTTC
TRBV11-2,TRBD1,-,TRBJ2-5,CASSLGQGAWETQYF,TGTGCCAGCAGCTTGGGACAGGGGGCATGGGAGACCCAGTACTTC
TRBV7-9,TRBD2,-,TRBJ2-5,CASSLPLTSGSFGRETQYF,TGTGCCAGCAGCTTACCTTTGACTAGCGGGAGTTTTGGCCGGGAGACCCAGTACTTC
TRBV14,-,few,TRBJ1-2,CASSQGFQGNYGYTF,TGTGCCAGCAGCCAAGGATTCCAGGGGAACTATGGCTACACCTTC
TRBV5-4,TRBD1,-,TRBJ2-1,CASSPADRGGPPTYNEQFF,TGTGCCAGCAGCCCGGCGGACAGGGGAGGGCCTCCTACCTACAATGAGCAGTTCTTC
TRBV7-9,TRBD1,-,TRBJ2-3,CASSLAGQGSTDTQYF,TGTGCCAGCAGCTTGGCGGGACAGGGATCCACAGATACGCAGTATTTT
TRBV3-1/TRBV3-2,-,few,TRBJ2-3,CASSTRTGRADTQYF,TGTGCCAGCAGCACACGGACAGGGAGGGCAGATACGCAGTATTTT
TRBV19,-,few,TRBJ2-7,CASSIVEAGEQYF,TGTGCCAGTAGTATAGTGGAGGCGGGCGAGCAGTACTTC